This entry lists 14 T cell receptor beta chains sequenced from one sample in a study of shared clonotypes between healthy human individuals. Assay used: immunoSEQ multiplex PCR; TCRdb lists only in-frame clones, some missing. This table holds around 2.5 million clones, roughly 93% found once. Sequenced: naive CD4+ T cells from PBMCs. Subset indicated: CD45RA+ positively selected. The receptors stem from a man aged 18 to 35 in good health. Some clones in this sample may be carry-over from other donors' samples.

This clone showed up just once. V gene TRBV25-1 combines with J gene TRBJ2-5; 7 nucleotides align to TRBD1. Germline V gene data show CDR1 as MGHDK and CDR2 as SYGVNS. This CDR3 has 14 residues. Losses at the gene ends were 6 bases for V and 0 bases for J; bases not matched to a gene: 4. The CDR3 nucleotides are TGTGCCAGCAGACGACAGGGTTACCAAGAGACCCAGTACTTC. This sequence encodes CASRRQGYQETQYF.

The rearrangement links TRBV5-1 to TRBJ2-7; the D gene is possibly TRBD1 (6 bases). The CDR3 loop spans 15 amino acids. Trimming stripped 1 base from V and 4 bases from J, with 15 bases between. CDR1 and CDR2 (germline): SGHRS, YFSETQ. The CDR3 DNA reads TGCGCCAGCAGCTTGCAGGACAGCGGATTATACGAGCAGTACTTC. Encoded protein: CASSLQDSGLYEQYF.

V gene TRBV28 combines with J gene TRBJ2-3; 8 nucleotides agree with TRBD1. The CDR3 covers 15 residues. The V and J ends lost 8 bases and 1 base, in that order; junction bases with no gene match: 8. CDR1 MDHEN and CDR2 SYDVKM come from the germline V gene. In DNA form, the CDR3 reads TGTGCCAGCGGGTCTCTCAGGGGGCGCACAGATACGCAGTATTTT. Its translation: CASGSLRGRTDTQYF.

The chain joins TRBV7-2 to TRBJ2-5; 9 nucleotides align to TRBD2. The CDR3 consists of 14 residues. The germline CDR1 and CDR2 sequences are SGHTA and FQGNSA. The V and J ends lost 5 bases and 6 bases, in that order; junction bases with no gene match: 7. The CDR3 spells CASSRGRELKTQYF. The CDR3 DNA is TGTGCCAGCAGCCGCGGGAGGGAGCTAAAGACCCAGTACTTC.

This chain connects TRBV28 to TRBJ2-5; weak D call: TRBD1 (7 bases). The germline V and J ends were trimmed by 5 bases and 4 bases, with 17 bases remaining between them. From germline, CDR1 is MDHEN and CDR2 SYDVKM. This CDR3 spans 15 amino acids. As DNA, the CDR3 is TGTGCCAGCAGTGGAGGGGGCATCGGGCTAGAGACCCAGTACTTC. This sequence encodes CASSGGGIGLETQYF.

The V gene is TRBV27, the J gene TRBJ1-5, with D maybe TRBD1 (5 bases). Looked up from germline, CDR1 is MNHEY and CDR2 is SMNVEV (reference sequence). The CDR3 loop spans 17 amino acids. Trimming stripped 5 bases from V and 3 bases from J, with 20 bases between. CDR3 DNA sequence: TGTGCCAGCAGTCCTACCAGGGTCGAGTGGAACAATCAGCCCCAGCATTTT. It is translated as CASSPTRVEWNNQPQHF.

This chain links TRBV6-1 with TRBJ1-3, with D tentatively TRBD1 (6 bases). Trimming stripped 11 bases from V and 2 bases from J, with 13 bases between. The length of the CDR3 is 13 residues. Germline values: CDR1 MNHNS, CDR2 SASEGT. This CDR3 reads CAGKTGTGNTIYF. The CDR3 DNA is TGTGCCGGGAAAACAGGGACTGGAAACACCATATATTTT.

V usage is TRBV27 and J usage is TRBJ1-4; D remains ambiguous. Per the germline V gene, CDR1 is MNHEY and CDR2 is SMNVEV (reference sequence). The CDR3 consists of 19 residues. V was trimmed by 5 bases and J by 3 bases, leaving 25 bases between them. The CDR3 loop is CASSPYPQNERWANEKLFF. CDR3 nucleotide sequence: TGTGCCAGCAGTCCATACCCCCAAAACGAAAGGTGGGCTAATGAAAAACTGTTTTTT.

The chain couples TRBV14 to TRBJ1-2; TRBD1 is a possible D gene (5 bases). V was trimmed by 0 bases and J by 2 bases, leaving 7 bases between them. This CDR3 has 14 amino acids. Per the germline V gene, CDR1 is SGHDN and CDR2 is FVKESK. The CDR3 sequence: CASSQERQNYGYTF. The CDR3 DNA sequence: TGTGCCAGCAGCCAAGAGCGACAGAACTATGGCTACACCTTC.

The CDR3 DNA sequence: TGTGCCAGCAGTCCAACCCTCCTAGCGGAAGCCGGGCAGTACTTC. Protein product: CASSPTLLAEAGQYF. This chain connects TRBV6-5 to TRBJ2-7; 7 positions agree with TRBD2. Losses at the gene ends were 5 bases for V and 9 bases for J; bases not matched to a gene: 16. Germline V CDR1 and CDR2: MNHEY, SVGAGI. The CDR3 length is 15 residues.

This clone was seen a single time. J is TRBJ2-6 and V is TRBV5-1; D uncertain. V lost 1 base and J 4 bases, leaving 12 bases between the germline ends. The CDR3 runs to 16 residues. CDR1 is SGHRS and CDR2 is YFSETQ in the germline V gene. CDR3 DNA sequence: TGCGCCAGCAGCTTGTTCCGGCAGGCGGGGGCCAACGTCCTGACTTTC. Amino acid sequence: CASSLFRQAGANVLTF. The full variable domain, its missing parts supplied by reference TRBV5-1 and TRBJ2-6, is KAGVTQTPRYLIKTRGQQVTLSCSPISGHRSVSWYQQTPGQGLQFLFEYFSETQRNKGNFPGRFSGRQFSNSRSEMNVSTLELGDSALYLCASSLFRQAGANVLTFGAGSRLTVL.

The gene calls are TRBV5-1 and TRBJ2-7; 9 positions agree with TRBD1. The CDR3 totals 13 residues. Unmatched junction bases numbered 1, after V lost 0 bases and J lost 6 bases. Germline loops: CDR1 SGHRS, CDR2 YFSETQ. The CDR3 here is CASSLGGQGEQYF. For the CDR3, the DNA is TGCGCCAGCAGCTTGGGGGGACAGGGCGAGCAGTACTTC.

This rearrangement joins TRBV5-1 to TRBJ1-1; D gene ambiguous. CDR1 is SGHRS, CDR2 YFSETQ, per germline. Trimming removed 5 bases at V and 0 bases at J, with 17 bases between. The length of the CDR3 is 16 residues. The CDR3 spells CASRPGPGRVNTEAFF. The DNA for the CDR3 is TGCGCCAGCAGACCAGGACCCGGGCGGGTGAACACTGAAGCTTTCTTT.

V gene TRBV11-1 combines with J gene TRBJ2-5; TRBD2 might be the D (6 bases). Trimming left V 4 bases short and J 0 bases short, with 15 bases between. The CDR3 length is 16 residues. In germline, CDR1 is SGHAT, CDR2 FQDESV (reference sequence). In DNA, the CDR3 is TGTGCCAGCAGCTCCCTCGGAGGGGACCACCAAGAGACCCAGTACTTC. Translating gives CASSSLGGDHQETQYF.